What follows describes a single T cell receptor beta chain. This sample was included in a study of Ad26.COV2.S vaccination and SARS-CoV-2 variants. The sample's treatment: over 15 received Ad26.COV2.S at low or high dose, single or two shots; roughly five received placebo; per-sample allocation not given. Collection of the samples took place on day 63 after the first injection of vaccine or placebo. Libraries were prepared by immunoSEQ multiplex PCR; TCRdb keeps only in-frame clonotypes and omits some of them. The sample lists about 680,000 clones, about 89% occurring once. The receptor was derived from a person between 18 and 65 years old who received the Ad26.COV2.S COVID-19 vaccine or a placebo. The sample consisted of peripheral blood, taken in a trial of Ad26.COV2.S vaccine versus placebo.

The CDR3 reads CSVEKTGTGELFF. The CDR3, as DNA: TGCAGCGTTGAAAAGACAGGGACCGGGGAGCTGTTTTTT. The chain employs TRBV29-1 and TRBJ2-2, with 7 bases that match TRBD1. V lost 2 bases, J lost 5 bases, and 2 bases stayed unmatched. Germline lookup yields CDR1 SQVTM and CDR2 ANQGSEA. CDR3 length equals 13 residues.